The present TCR beta chain was sequenced within a study of cytomegalovirus exposure and HLA in healthy donors. Overall study results and limits: Roughly 170 TCR beta chains were listed as cytomegalovirus-associated. Using the classifier, cytomegalovirus status was reportedly diagnosed with high specificity and sensitivity.

The donors formed part of the 120-subject validation cohort, distinct from the approximately 630-subject first cohort. Worth noting for this clone: The target antigen is unknown.

The data were produced by immunoSEQ multiplex PCR, yet TCRdb's version contains in-frame clones alone and is incomplete. The profile shows some 250,000 clones, about nine tenths of them singletons. The V gene lost 3 bases and the J gene lost 5 bases, with 17 bases spanning the gap. The CDR3 has 15 residues. The germline V gene encodes CDR1 SGDLS and CDR2 YYNGEE. The sequencing sample was made of PBMCs. The gene calls are TRBV9 and TRBJ1-2; D possibly corresponds to TRBD1 (5 bases). The TCR comes from a woman aged 25 to 39 in good health and CMV-seronegative. In nucleotides, the CDR3 is TGTGCCAGCAGCGCCGACCCTGACAGCTCGTATGGCTACACCTTC. Translation: CASSADPDSSYGYTF.